Sequencing of this T cell receptor beta chain was carried out in a study of spatial heterogeneity in lung cancer. Background on the study: The library had UMIs, and each TCR and UMI pair averaged more than ten raw reads. Regarding the study as a whole: The study found that expanded intratumoral alpha and beta TCR counts tracked tumor mutation counts.

CDR1 is LNHDA and CDR2 is SQIVND in the germline V gene (reference sequence). The V gene end was trimmed by 3 bases and the J gene end by 4 bases; junction bases not matched to a gene: 4. The CDR3 spans 14 residues. This clonotype showed up just a few times. The antigen is undetermined. TCRdb re-analysed the 5' RACE reads in MiXCR, keeping a single row per CDR3 protein. The table records about 13,000 distinct CDR3 sequences, over 4.5% of them present only once. The time point was: sample taken at primary tumor resection. Whole RNA was taken from tumor, nontumor lung or frozen PBMC; it was then sequenced unsorted.

The rearrangement uses TRBV19 and TRBJ1-2; 8 nucleotides match TRBD1. Sequencing was performed on lung tumor tissue, taken at surgery. The source is a male donor with early-stage non-small cell lung cancer. In DNA form, the CDR3 reads TGTGCCAGTAGTATTGCAGGGGGCGGCTATGGCTACACCTTC. The encoded protein is CASSIAGGGYGYTF.